The 4 T cell receptor beta chains listed next were all sequenced from one sample in a study of cytomegalovirus exposure and HLA in healthy donors (TCRdb year 2017). Libraries were built with the immunoSEQ multiplex PCR assay. For the multiplex PCR, a mixture combining 60 forward primers for TCR Vbeta segments and 13 reverse primers for TCR Jbeta segments was used. TCRdb mirrors the immuneACCESS table, restricted to in-frame sequences. Some clones are absent from its copies; in checked studies, under half trace to an unresolved V gene, and the reason for the others is unknown. Recorded for this sample are about 150,000 clones; roughly 75% of them occurred a single time. The ten largest account for about 4.3% of the sample. The sample taken for sequencing was PBMCs. The receptors here all came from a man under 40 in good health.

The chain joins TRBV7-7 to TRBJ2-2, with a possible D match to TRBD1 (7 bases). Germline CDR1 and CDR2: SSHAT and FNYEAQ (reference sequence). The CDR3 has 13 residues. Trimming left V 4 bases short and J 7 bases short, with 10 bases between. CDR3 sequence: CASSSQGGGELFF. CDR3 sequence (DNA): TGTGCCAGCAGCTCCCAGGGGGGCGGGGAGCTGTTTTTT.

This clone came up once. The gene calls are TRBV4-1 and TRBJ1-4; no definite D call. The V gene's germline CDR1 is MGHRA and CDR2 YSYEKL. The CDR3 contains 15 residues. V gave up 1 base and J gave up 5 bases, with 11 bases separating them. CDR3 loop: CASSQVTGANEKLFF. The CDR3 region has the DNA TGCGCCAGCAGCCAAGTCACGGGAGCAAATGAAAAACTGTTTTTT.

The chain couples TRBV7-9 to TRBJ2-1, with 8 bases fitting TRBD2. Germline V gene data show CDR1 as SEHNR and CDR2 as FQNEAQ (reference sequence). V lost 0 bases, J lost 5 bases, and 9 bases stayed unmatched. CDR3 length: 17 residues. In nucleotides, the CDR3 is TGTGCCAGCAGCTTAGCTGGGAGCGGGAGTATCGACAATGAGCAGTTCTTC. Amino acids: CASSLAGSGSIDNEQFF.

J is TRBJ2-1 and V is TRBV5-6, with a possible D match to TRBD1 (5 bases). This CDR3 has 13 amino acids. Germline assignment: CDR1 SGHDT and CDR2 YYEEEE. The germline V and J ends were trimmed by 1 base and 3 bases, with 5 bases remaining between them. The CDR3 sequence is CASSLRGYNEQFF. In nucleotides, the CDR3 is TGTGCCAGCAGCTTGAGGGGCTACAATGAGCAGTTCTTC.